The 2 T cell receptor beta chains given below trace back to one sample, sequenced in a study of blood T cell repertoires in COVID-19. TCRdb keeps only in-frame clones here, not all; method: immunoSEQ multiplex PCR. The table includes 140,000 or so clones, around 84% detected once. The material sequenced was peripheral blood. All receptors come from a man between 25 and 39 years old with COVID-19, enrolled during active disease.

This clone was counted only a few times. The gene calls are TRBV18 and TRBJ2-6, with 7 bases identical to TRBD2. Germline trimming cut 3 bases from V and 4 bases from J; bases unmatched to any gene: 12. Germline values: CDR1 KGHSH, CDR2 LQKENI. The CDR3 loop spans 18 amino acids. This CDR3 is CASSPVAGENAGANVLTF. The DNA for the CDR3 is TGTGCCAGCTCACCCGTAGCGGGCGAGAACGCCGGGGCCAACGTCCTGACTTTC.

The rearrangement links TRBV7-8 to TRBJ1-1; no clear D. Germline lookup yields CDR1 SGHVS and CDR2 FQNEAQ. This CDR3 is built from 15 residues. Trimming pared 0 bases from V and 1 base from J, leaving 9 bases between. CDR3 residues: CASSLARSANTEAFF. The CDR3, as DNA: TGTGCCAGCAGCTTAGCGCGGTCAGCGAACACTGAAGCTTTCTTT. The full variable domain, with the rest looked up from reference TRBV7-8 and TRBJ1-1, is GAGVSQSPRYKVAKRGQDVALRCDPISGHVSLFWYQQALGQGPEFLTYFQNEAQLDKSGLPSDRFFAERPEGSVSTLKIQRTQQEDSAVYLCASSLARSANTEAFFGQGTRLTVV.